This entry lists 26 T cell receptor beta chains sequenced from one sample in a study of Ad26.COV2.S vaccination and SARS-CoV-2 variants. The assay was immunoSEQ multiplex PCR, and TCRdb's table has in-frame clones only and misses some. Found here are 350,000 to 400,000 clones, approximately 91% of them singletons; the top ten hold 1.5% to 2%. The treatment here: around 19 received Ad26.COV2.S at low or high dose, single or two shots; about 5 received placebo; per-sample allocation not given. Specimen acquisition occurred on day 63 following the initial vaccine or placebo injection. The starting material was peripheral blood, obtained in a trial of Ad26.COV2.S vaccine versus placebo. All receptors derive from a person between 18 and 65 years old who received the Ad26.COV2.S COVID-19 vaccine or a placebo.

The chain links TRBV9 to TRBJ2-1, with 8 bases aligning to TRBD2. Germline V gene lookup returns CDR1 SGDLS and CDR2 YYNGEE. The CDR3 length is 17 residues. Germline trimming cut 0 bases from V and 7 bases from J; bases unmatched to any gene: 12. The CDR3 sequence is CASSVEFGAGVMNEQFF. CDR3 bases: TGTGCCAGCAGCGTAGAGTTTGGAGCGGGAGTGATGAATGAGCAGTTCTTC.

The chain is built from TRBV11-3 and TRBJ2-1; TRBD2 matches 10 bases. With 5 bases clipped from V and 4 bases from J, the junction kept 14 bases outside the gene matches. Germline V gene sequence: CDR1 SGHNT, CDR2 YENEEA. The CDR3 is 18 residues long. Here the CDR3 DNA reads TGTGCCAGCAGCCCTCTACTTCCCCTTAGCGGGAGGTACAATGAGCAGTTCTTC. It is translated as CASSPLLPLSGRYNEQFF.

J is TRBJ2-3 and V is TRBV11-1; 9 bases match TRBD2. Germline trimming cut 6 bases from V and 4 bases from J; bases unmatched to any gene: 8. The CDR3 length is 15 residues. Germline CDR1 SGHAT, CDR2 FQDESV (reference sequence). In DNA form, the CDR3 reads TGTGCCAGCAGTCATAGCGGGAGAGGCGCAGATACGCAGTATTTT. It encodes CASSHSGRGADTQYF.

The J gene is TRBJ1-1, the V gene TRBV15; D might be TRBD1 (5 bases). The CDR3 is 14 amino acids. CDR1 is LNHNV and CDR2 is YYDKDF in the germline V gene (reference sequence). The V gene lost 5 bases and the J gene lost 0 bases, with 10 bases spanning the gap. CDR3 residues: CATSGRDMNTEAFF. For the CDR3, the DNA is TGTGCCACCAGCGGCAGGGATATGAACACTGAAGCTTTCTTT. Filled out from reference TRBV15 and TRBJ1-1, the complete variable domain reads DAMVIQNPRYQVTQFGKPVTLSCSQTLNHNVMYWYQQKSSQAPKLLFHYYDKDFNNEADTPDNFQSRRPNTSFCFLDIRSPGLGDTAMYLCATSGRDMNTEAFFGQGTRLTVV.

The J gene is TRBJ2-3, the V gene TRBV24-1; 9 bases are shared with TRBD2. CDR3 length: 14 amino acids. The germline gives CDR1 KGHDR, CDR2 SFDVKD. Trimming took 6 bases from V and 7 from J; bases not matched to a gene: 7. The CDR3 DNA follows: TGTGCCACCAGTTGGCGGGAGGGCGGAAATACGCAGTATTTT. It specifies CATSWREGGNTQYF.

The J gene is TRBJ1-2, the V gene TRBV18; TRBD1 is a possible D gene (5 bases). Germline CDR1 reads KGHSH; CDR2 reads LQKENI. The V end was cut by 2 bases, the J end by 0 bases, with 10 bases between. The CDR3 runs 15 residues. CDR3 in amino acids: CASSPGASTNYGYTF. The CDR3 DNA follows: TGTGCCAGCTCACCAGGGGCATCTACTAACTATGGCTACACCTTC.

This sequence joins TRBV19 and TRBJ2-7; TRBD2 agrees at 8 bases. The germline V gene has CDR1 LNHDA and CDR2 SQIVND (reference sequence). The CDR3 has 13 amino acids. Losses at the gene ends were 1 base for V and 5 bases for J; bases not matched to a gene: 1. The CDR3 reads CASSIAGGNEQYF. In nucleotides, the CDR3 is TGTGCCAGTAGTATAGCGGGAGGGAACGAGCAGTACTTC.

The chain combines TRBV9 with TRBJ2-1, with TRBD1 identical over 8 bases. Germline CDR1 reads SGDLS; CDR2 reads YYNGEE. The CDR3 runs 14 residues. V shed 0 bases and J 8 bases; nucleotides not matched to a gene: 4. CDR3 protein: CASSVAGRGHEQFF. DNA for the CDR3: TGTGCCAGCAGCGTAGCTGGCAGGGGGCATGAGCAGTTCTTC. Full variable domain (outside the CDR3, taken from reference TRBV9 and TRBJ2-1): DSGVTQTPKHLITATGQRVTLRCSPRSGDLSVYWYQQSLDQGLQFLIQYYNGEERAKGNILERFSAQQFPDLHSELNLSSLELGDSALYFCASSVAGRGHEQFFGPGTRLTVL.

This clone has only one observation. V and J are TRBV10-1 and TRBJ2-2; D call uncertain. Trimming shortened V by 2 bases and J by 1 base, and 5 bases separated the two germline ends. CDR1 is WNHNN, CDR2 SYGVQD, per germline (reference sequence). The CDR3 extends over 14 amino acids. The CDR3 coding sequence is TGCGCCAGCAGTGAGAGGCAGAACACCGGGGAGCTGTTTTTT. Encoded protein: CASSERQNTGELFF.

The rearrangement joins TRBV7-2 to TRBJ2-5, with unresolved D. This CDR3 has 16 residues. Trimming pared 8 bases from V and 1 base from J, leaving 20 bases between. Germline lookup yields CDR1 SGHTA and CDR2 FQGNSA. CDR3 in amino acids: CASSPSWGNFQETQYF. CDR3 in DNA: TGTGCCAGCTCCCCCTCTTGGGGAAATTTCCAAGAGACCCAGTACTTC.

The gene calls are TRBV7-2 and TRBJ1-1; D ambiguous. The CDR3 length is 15 residues. CDR1 is SGHTA, CDR2 FQGNSA, per germline. Deletions cut 4 bases from V and 6 bases from J, with 18 bases between. CDR3 sequence: CASSSALGVGAEAFF. CDR3 in DNA: TGTGCCAGCAGCTCCGCCCTTGGGGTTGGGGCTGAAGCTTTCTTT.

The chain has TRBV19 and TRBJ1-2, with D maybe TRBD1 (6 bases). CDR1 LNHDA and CDR2 SQIVND come from the germline V gene (reference sequence). The ends were cut back, 3 bases at V and 1 base at J, with 18 bases in the middle. This CDR3 contains 17 residues. CDR3 sequence reads: CASSIPSPGTNNYGYTF. The CDR3 DNA is TGTGCCAGTAGTATCCCTTCGCCCGGGACAAATAACTATGGCTACACCTTC.

Points on this clone: In the same sample, other DNA sequences code for this CDR3. This rearrangement joins TRBV6-5 to TRBJ1-1, with D possibly TRBD1 on 5 matching bases. In germline, CDR1 is MNHEY, CDR2 SVGAGI. The V gene lost 0 bases and the J gene lost 0 bases, with 8 bases spanning the gap. The CDR3 contains 15 residues. The DNA for the CDR3 is TGTGCCAGCAGTTACTCGGGGGAGATGAACACTGAAGCTTTCTTT. Amino acids: CASSYSGEMNTEAFF.

The chain is built from TRBV10-1 and TRBJ2-7; 11 nucleotides match TRBD1. The CDR3 has 15 amino acids. V lost 5 bases to trimming and J lost 2 bases; unmatched junction nucleotides: 5. CDR1 WNHNN and CDR2 SYGVQD come from the germline V gene (reference sequence). CDR3 DNA: TGCGCCAGCAGTAATCCGGGACAGGGGGCCTACGAGCAGTACTTC. It codes for CASSNPGQGAYEQYF.

In its sample, this clone was seen many times. The rearrangement uses TRBV6-4 and TRBJ2-2, with D possibly matching TRBD1 (5 bases). CDR3 length equals 15 residues. The V end was cut by 3 bases, the J end by 2 bases, with 10 bases between. Germline values: CDR1 MRHNA, CDR2 SNTAGT. The CDR3 DNA reads TGTGCCAGCAGTGAAACAGGCTCAAACACCGGGGAGCTGTTTTTT. Amino acid sequence: CASSETGSNTGELFF.

The chain uses TRBV12-5 and TRBJ2-7; no definite D call. This CDR3 comprises 14 residues. The V and J ends lost 8 bases and 0 bases respectively, with 14 bases between them. Germline V gives CDR1 LGHNT, CDR2 FRNRAP. CDR3 sequence: CASSFGQDSYEQYF. CDR3 nucleotide sequence: TGTGCTAGTAGCTTCGGGCAGGACTCCTACGAGCAGTACTTC.

This clone came up a few times. This CDR3 is also generated by other DNA sequences in the sample. The gene calls are TRBV21-1 and TRBJ2-3. TRBV21-1 is deemed a pseudogene. The CDR3 runs to 19 residues. CDR3 sequence (DNA): TGTGCCAGCAGCATAACCCTTCTGGGGCCCAGAGCGGGCACAGATACGCAGTATTTT. This sequence encodes CASSITLLGPRAGTDTQYF.

The chain is built from TRBV4-2 and TRBJ2-3; D is ambiguous. The CDR3 extends over 14 amino acids. Between the trimmed V and J ends, which lost 1 base and 2 bases, there was a span of 7 bases. Germline CDR1 and CDR2: LGHNA and YNFKEQ. DNA of the CDR3: TGTGCCAGCAGCCAAGGTAAAGCCACAGATACGCAGTATTTT. Amino acid sequence: CASSQGKATDTQYF.

This rearrangement joins TRBV3-1 (or the pseudogene TRBV3-2) to TRBJ2-2; D is unresolved. The CDR3 runs to 14 residues. CDR1 is LGHDT, CDR2 YNNKEL, per germline (reference sequence). Trimming cost V 4 bases and J 2 bases, with 8 bases left between them. CDR3 region: CASSPPHNTGELFF. The DNA for the CDR3 is TGTGCCAGCAGCCCCCCCCACAACACCGGGGAGCTGTTTTTT.

V is TRBV5-5 and J is TRBJ2-2; either TRBD1 or TRBD2 may fit D (5 bases each). Trimming removed 0 bases from V and 0 bases from J, with 21 bases in between. CDR1 and CDR2 (germline): SGHKS, YYEKEE (reference sequence). The CDR3 has 20 amino acids. The CDR3 sequence is CASSLAREPGTSANTGELFF. CDR3 DNA sequence: TGTGCCAGCAGCTTGGCCAGGGAGCCCGGGACCTCCGCGAACACCGGGGAGCTGTTTTTT.

This chain links TRBV3-1 (or the pseudogene TRBV3-2) with TRBJ1-5; D is possibly TRBD1 (6 bases). The CDR3 spans 13 residues. The V end was cut by 4 bases, the J end by 7 bases, with 11 bases between. The germline V gene encodes CDR1 LGHDT and CDR2 YNNKEL (reference sequence). The CDR3 loop is CASSRNRDQPQHF. CDR3 DNA sequence: TGTGCCAGCAGCCGAAACAGGGACCAGCCCCAGCATTTT.

This clone was detected only a few times. V usage is TRBV10-3 and J usage is TRBJ2-6; D unclear. Trimming took 3 bases from V and 3 from J, leaving 15 bases between them. This CDR3 comprises 17 residues. Germline CDR1 and CDR2: ENHRY and SYGVKD. Written as DNA, the CDR3 is TGTGCCATCAGTGACCCAAGACTGACGGTTGGGGCCAACGTCCTGACTTTC. Its translation: CAISDPRLTVGANVLTF.

The chain links TRBV11-3 to TRBJ1-2; D possibly corresponds to TRBD1 (6 bases). The CDR3 has 16 residues. Trimming stripped 4 bases from V and 3 bases from J, with 18 bases between. The germline gives CDR1 SGHNT, CDR2 YENEEA. The CDR3 here is CASSYSTGTRDYGYTF. Written as DNA, the CDR3 is TGTGCCAGCAGCTACTCAACAGGGACGCGCGACTATGGCTACACCTTC. The full variable domain, completed using reference TRBV11-3 and TRBJ1-2, is EAGVVQSPRYKIIEKKQPVAFWCNPISGHNTLYWYLQNLGQGPELLIRYENEEAVDDSQLPKDRFSAERLKGVDSTLKIQPAELGDSAVYLCASSYSTGTRDYGYTFGSGTRLTVV.

The chain joins TRBV20-1 to TRBJ2-3; 12 bases align to TRBD2. The CDR3 length is 21 residues. CDR1 DFQATT and CDR2 SNEGSKA come from the germline V gene (reference sequence). The V and J ends lost 3 bases and 0 bases, in that order; junction bases with no gene match: 19. CDR3 nucleotide sequence: TGCAGTGCTAGTGTGCTAGCGGGAGGGCCCACGGGTTCCTCAAGCACAGATACGCAGTATTTT. As protein: CSASVLAGGPTGSSSTDTQYF.

The chain couples TRBV19 to TRBJ1-5, with D perhaps TRBD1 (5 bases). Germline V gene sequence: CDR1 LNHDA, CDR2 SQIVND (reference sequence). The germline V and J ends were trimmed by 3 bases and 7 bases, with 19 bases remaining between them. The CDR3 has 16 residues. CDR3 DNA: TGTGCCAGTAGTATCTTGGAAGGGAAGGGGCGGCAGCCCCAGCATTTT. Translation: CASSILEGKGRQPQHF.

The J gene is TRBJ2-1, the V gene TRBV29-1, with D perhaps TRBD1 (6 bases). The germline V gene encodes CDR1 SQVTM and CDR2 ANQGSEA. The CDR3 is 13 amino acids. Deletions cut 7 bases from V and 4 bases from J, with 14 bases between. The CDR3 nucleotides are TGCAGCGCCCCAAGCCAGGGGTACAATGAGCAGTTCTTC. Protein product: CSAPSQGYNEQFF.